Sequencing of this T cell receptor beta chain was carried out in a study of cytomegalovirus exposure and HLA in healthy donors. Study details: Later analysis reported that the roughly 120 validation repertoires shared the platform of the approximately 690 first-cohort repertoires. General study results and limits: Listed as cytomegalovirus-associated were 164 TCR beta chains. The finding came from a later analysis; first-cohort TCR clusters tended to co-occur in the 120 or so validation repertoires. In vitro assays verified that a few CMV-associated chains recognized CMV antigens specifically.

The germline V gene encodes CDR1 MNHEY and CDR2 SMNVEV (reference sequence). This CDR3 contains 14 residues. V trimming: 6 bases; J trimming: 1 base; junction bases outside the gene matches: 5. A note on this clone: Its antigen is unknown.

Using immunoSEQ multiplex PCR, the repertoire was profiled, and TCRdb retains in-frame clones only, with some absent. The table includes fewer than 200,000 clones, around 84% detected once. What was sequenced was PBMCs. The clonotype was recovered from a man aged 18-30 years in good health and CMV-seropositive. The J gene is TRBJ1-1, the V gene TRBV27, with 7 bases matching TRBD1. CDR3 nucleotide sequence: TGTGCCAGCAGGCGACGACAGGGGAACACTGAAGCTTTCTTT. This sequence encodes CASRRRQGNTEAFF.